This TCR beta chain stems from a study of follicular helper T cells after annual influenza vaccination. Study-wide background: After each seasonal flu vaccination, blood came on days 0, 7 and 28.

The CDR3 has 15 amino acids. Trimming took 5 bases from V and 5 from J; bases not matched to a gene: 8. Germline values: CDR1 SGHTA, CDR2 FQGNSA. The study's findings and limits: Day 7 ICOS+CD38+ clones were most often found later in ICOS-CD38- cTfh cells.

Time point here: 2015-2016 season, 7 days after influenza vaccination. Vaccine contraindications, substance abuse, HIV/AIDS, active malignancy and active illness excluded donors. Some clones are missing from TCRdb's copy, which holds only in-frame ones; the method was immunoSEQ multiplex PCR. The repertoire includes just under 800 clones, roughly 72% of them detected once, and around 6.6% sits in the top ten. With regard to this clone: As yet, its antigen is unknown.

The sequence was collected from an adult who received the influenza vaccine. The chain has TRBV7-2 and TRBJ2-3, with 9 bases identical to TRBD2. The sequencing here drew on CXCR5+ CD38+ circulating T follicular helper cells from blood, taken 7 days after influenza vaccination. The subset is: circulating Tfh, non-naive CD4+CXCR5+PD-1+ (ICOS+CD38+ or ICOS-CD38-). This chain's CDR3 is CASSRSSGGVDTQYF. CDR3 sequence (DNA): TGTGCCAGCAGCCGGAGTAGCGGGGGCGTAGATACGCAGTATTTT.